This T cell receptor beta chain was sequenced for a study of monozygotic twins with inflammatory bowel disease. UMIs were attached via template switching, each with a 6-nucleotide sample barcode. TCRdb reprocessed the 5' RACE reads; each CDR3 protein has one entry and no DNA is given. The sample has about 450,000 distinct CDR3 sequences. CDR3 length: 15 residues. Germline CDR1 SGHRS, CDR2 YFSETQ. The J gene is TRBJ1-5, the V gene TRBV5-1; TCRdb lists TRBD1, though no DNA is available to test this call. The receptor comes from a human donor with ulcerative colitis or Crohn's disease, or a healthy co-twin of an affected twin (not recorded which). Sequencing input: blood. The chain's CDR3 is CASTPDPESRQPQHF.